This T cell receptor beta chain was observed in a study of T cells expressing NK-cell markers. At the level of the study: Seropositivity for HCMV was found in seven of the eight sequenced donors, with one seronegative. General study results and limits: HCMV specificity of expanded NKG2C+ T cell clones remained unclear.

As to this clonotype: Its antigen is not known.

This CDR3 spans 12 amino acids. In germline, CDR1 is SGHKS, CDR2 YYEKEE (reference sequence). Beta-chain TCR cDNA was generated via 5'RACE template switching with UMIs. From the 5' RACE reads, TCRdb lists one entry per CDR3 protein and no DNA. The listing records some 300,000 distinct CDR3 sequences. Sequenced: blood T cells: a sorted CD56 or NKG2C T cell subset, CD4+ or CD8+ T cells, or bulk PBMC T cells (not recorded which). This sequence originates from a man aged 18 to 35 in good health. The chain recombines TRBV5-5 with TRBJ2-5; the TCRdb call, TRBD2, lacks DNA for checking. This CDR3 is CASSGPLGTQYF.